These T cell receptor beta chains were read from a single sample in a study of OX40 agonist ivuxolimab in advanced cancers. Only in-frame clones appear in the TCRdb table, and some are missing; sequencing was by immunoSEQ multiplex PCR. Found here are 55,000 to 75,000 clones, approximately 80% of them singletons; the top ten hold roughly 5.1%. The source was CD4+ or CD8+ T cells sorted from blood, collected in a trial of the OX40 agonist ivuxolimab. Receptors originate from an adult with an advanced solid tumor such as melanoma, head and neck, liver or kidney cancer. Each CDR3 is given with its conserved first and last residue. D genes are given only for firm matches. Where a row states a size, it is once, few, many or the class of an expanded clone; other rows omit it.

cdr3_aa: CASSLNLGAEAFF
cdr3_nt: TGTGCCAGCAGCTTAAACTTAGGGGCTGAAGCTTTCTTT
cdr3_length: 13
v_call: TRBV7-3
j_call: TRBJ1-1
clone_size: -
d_call: -

cdr3_aa: CASSPPGIYGYTF
cdr3_nt: TGTGCCAGCAGCCCGCCAGGGATCTATGGCTACACCTTC
cdr3_length: 13
v_call: TRBV5-4
j_call: TRBJ1-2
clone_size: -
d_call: -

cdr3_aa: CASSRSASGSFYEQFF
cdr3_nt: TGTGCCAGCAGTAGGTCTGCTAGCGGGAGTTTCTATGAGCAGTTCTTC
cdr3_length: 16
v_call: TRBV7-8
j_call: TRBJ2-1
clone_size: -
d_call: TRBD2

cdr3_aa: CASSLDISGNQPQHF
cdr3_nt: TGTGCCAGCAGCTTAGATATATCAGGCAATCAGCCCCAGCATTTT
cdr3_length: 15
v_call: TRBV11-2
j_call: TRBJ1-5
clone_size: few
d_call: -

cdr3_aa: CASSQGLTSTDTQYF
cdr3_nt: TGTGCCAGCAGCCAAGGACTGACTAGCACAGATACGCAGTATTTT
cdr3_length: 15
v_call: TRBV14
j_call: TRBJ2-3
clone_size: -
d_call: -

cdr3_aa: CATSRDSGQNEKLFF
cdr3_nt: TGTGCCACCAGCAGAGATTCCGGACAGAATGAAAAACTGTTTTTT
cdr3_length: 15
v_call: TRBV15
j_call: TRBJ1-4
clone_size: few
d_call: -

cdr3_aa: CASSLLIGTGAHEQYF
cdr3_nt: TGTGCCAGCAGCTTATTAATTGGGACAGGGGCCCACGAGCAGTACTTC
cdr3_length: 16
v_call: TRBV7-2
j_call: TRBJ2-7
clone_size: -
d_call: TRBD1

cdr3_aa: CASSLLDIRYSNQPQHF
cdr3_nt: TGCGCCAGCAGCCTTCTTGACATACGATATAGCAATCAGCCCCAGCATTTT
cdr3_length: 17
v_call: TRBV4-1
j_call: TRBJ1-5
clone_size: -
d_call: -

cdr3_aa: CASSLQLGVDEQYF
cdr3_nt: TGTGCCAGCAGCTTACAATTGGGGGTCGACGAGCAGTACTTC
cdr3_length: 14
v_call: TRBV7-8
j_call: TRBJ2-7
clone_size: -
d_call: -

cdr3_aa: CAIQGLSSYEQYF
cdr3_nt: TGTGCCATTCAAGGTCTAAGCTCCTACGAGCAGTACTTC
cdr3_length: 13
v_call: TRBV7-8
j_call: TRBJ2-7
clone_size: once
d_call: -

cdr3_aa: CAWRRPDRGGNTIYF
cdr3_nt: TGTGCCTGGAGAAGACCCGACAGGGGGGGAAACACCATATATTTT
cdr3_length: 15
v_call: TRBV30
j_call: TRBJ1-3
clone_size: once
d_call: TRBD1

cdr3_aa: CASSVTFRGANTGELFF
cdr3_nt: TGTGCCAGCAGCGTAACGTTCAGGGGGGCGAACACCGGGGAGCTGTTTTTT
cdr3_length: 17
v_call: TRBV11-2
j_call: TRBJ2-2
clone_size: -
d_call: -

cdr3_aa: CASKALGGNTGELFF
cdr3_nt: TGTGCCAGCAAAGCCCTGGGGGGGAACACCGGGGAGCTGTTTTTT
cdr3_length: 15
v_call: TRBV19
j_call: TRBJ2-2
clone_size: -
d_call: -

cdr3_aa: CSARDRIQAFF
cdr3_nt: TGCAGTGCTAGAGATCGGATTCAAGCTTTCTTT
cdr3_length: 11
v_call: TRBV20-1
j_call: TRBJ1-1
clone_size: -
d_call: -

cdr3_aa: CAWSPLLGSSYTF
cdr3_nt: TGTGCCTGGAGTCCCCTACTGGGTTCTAGCTACACCTTT
cdr3_length: 13
v_call: TRBV30
j_call: TRBJ1-2
clone_size: -
d_call: -

cdr3_aa: CASSSTSGPYNEQFF
cdr3_nt: TGTGCCAGCAGCTCTACTAGCGGTCCTTACAATGAGCAGTTCTTC
cdr3_length: 15
v_call: TRBV7-2
j_call: TRBJ2-1
clone_size: -
d_call: TRBD2

cdr3_aa: CASSVGAGAFEQYF
cdr3_nt: TGTGCCAGCAGCGTCGGGGCGGGCGCGTTCGAGCAGTACTTC
cdr3_length: 14
v_call: TRBV9
j_call: TRBJ2-7
clone_size: -
d_call: -

cdr3_aa: CASSERHLDNIQYF
cdr3_nt: TGTGCCAGCAGTGAACGGCACCTAGACAACATTCAGTACTTC
cdr3_length: 14
v_call: TRBV2
j_call: TRBJ2-4
clone_size: -
d_call: -

cdr3_aa: CASSSLTGVDYGYTF
cdr3_nt: TGTGCCAGCAGTTCTCTAACAGGGGTGGATTATGGCTACACCTTC
cdr3_length: 15
v_call: TRBV28
j_call: TRBJ1-2
clone_size: -
d_call: TRBD1

cdr3_aa: CSGGTRLITEAFF
cdr3_nt: TGCAGCGGGGGGACAAGGTTGATCACTGAAGCTTTCTTT
cdr3_length: 13
v_call: TRBV29-1
j_call: TRBJ1-1
clone_size: -
d_call: -

cdr3_aa: CASSQTNNEQFF
cdr3_nt: TGCGCCAGCAGCCAGACGAACAATGAGCAGTTCTTC
cdr3_length: 12
v_call: TRBV4-1
j_call: TRBJ2-1
clone_size: medium-sized
d_call: -

cdr3_aa: CASSLRGTGNTIYF
cdr3_nt: TGTGCCAGCAGTTTACGGGGGACTGGAAACACCATATATTTT
cdr3_length: 14
v_call: TRBV27
j_call: TRBJ1-3
clone_size: -
d_call: -

cdr3_aa: CASSVDGNYGYTF
cdr3_nt: TGTGCCAGCAGTGTGGACGGAAACTATGGCTACACCTTC
cdr3_length: 13
v_call: TRBV6-5
j_call: TRBJ1-2
clone_size: -
d_call: -